Each of the 27 T cell receptor beta chains below was sequenced from the same sample in a study of blood T cells in healthy people across ages (dated by TCRdb to between 2014 and 2016). Library preparation used 5' RACE. The sequencing machine was an Illumina HiSeq 2500. A second about 7 to 12 cycle PCR used a sample-barcoded 5' primer and a J-beta primer mix. TCRdb cleaned the public reads at Q25 with fastp, built clones with MiXCR and kept in-frame beta chains. CDR3 protein duplicates are merged, each entry listing the most common genes and DNA. Counted in this sample were 600,000 to 900,000 distinct CDR3 sequences; about 26% of them appeared once. The ten largest clones represent 3% of the sample. These same data were also listed under a study on T cells of mothers and their children.

Sequencing was done on a sample of blood. These receptors all stem from a boy aged 5-17 years in good health.

The genes are TRBV12-5 and TRBJ1-4; D perhaps matches TRBD1 (5 bases). CDR1 LGHNT and CDR2 FRNRAP come from the germline V gene. Deletions cut 5 bases from V and 8 bases from J, with 21 bases between. The CDR3 consists of 16 residues. This CDR3 reads CASGAPGGRTREKLFF. CDR3 in DNA: TGTGCTAGTGGTGCACCCGGGGGGAGGACTAGGGAAAAACTGTTTTTT. The full variable domain, with the rest looked up from reference TRBV12-5 and TRBJ1-4, is DARVTQTPRHKVTEMGQEVTMRCQPILGHNTVFWYRQTMMQGLELLAYFRNRAPLDDSGMPKDRFSAEMPDATLATLKIQPSEPRDSAVYFCASGAPGGRTREKLFFGSGTQLSVL.

The chain recombines TRBV5-1 with TRBJ2-1, with D maybe TRBD2 (6 bases). This CDR3 region has 13 residues. The germline V and J ends were trimmed by 1 base and 6 bases, with 8 bases remaining between them. The germline gives CDR1 SGHRS, CDR2 YFSETQ. CDR3 residues: CASSLRLGNEQFF. The DNA for the CDR3 is TGCGCCAGCAGCTTGAGACTAGGCAATGAGCAGTTCTTC.

This clonotype was seen a single time. The chain couples TRBV9 to TRBJ1-2; 7 positions match TRBD1. Germline V gene sequence: CDR1 SGDLS, CDR2 YYNGEE. The CDR3 sequence is 14 residues long. The trim removed 6 bases at V and 1 base at J, leaving 6 bases unmatched. Written as DNA, the CDR3 is TGTGCCAGCAACCGGGACAGTCTTAACTATGGCTACACCTTC. Protein product: CASNRDSLNYGYTF.

This clonotype was picked up a small number of times. The chain has TRBV7-9 and TRBJ1-1, with 7 bases lining up with TRBD1. Germline V gives CDR1 SEHNR, CDR2 FQNEAQ (reference sequence). The CDR3 runs 15 residues. V lost 2 bases to trimming and J lost 7 bases; unmatched junction nucleotides: 10. The CDR3 DNA sequence: TGTGCCAGCAGCTTAATAACAGGGGCAAATGTTGAAGCTTTCTTT. Protein sequence: CASSLITGANVEAFF.

This clonotype was recorded a few times. J is TRBJ1-4 and V is TRBV27; D might be TRBD1 (5 bases). The CDR3 covers 14 residues. The V gene's germline CDR1 is MNHEY and CDR2 SMNVEV (reference sequence). V lost 6 bases, J lost 4 bases, and 12 bases lay in between. The CDR3 DNA sequence: TGTGCCAGCAGACGAATGGGGGGTAATGAAAAACTGTTTTTT. This gives the protein CASRRMGGNEKLFF.

This clonotype was observed a few times. The chain links TRBV20-1 to TRBJ1-1, with a possible D match to TRBD1 (6 bases). Germline V gene sequence: CDR1 DFQATT, CDR2 SNEGSKA (reference sequence). V was cut by 3 bases and J by 1 base, with 12 bases left in between. This CDR3 is 14 amino acids long. The DNA of the CDR3 is TGCAGTGCTAGGGGGGGCCAGACGAACACTGAAGCTTTCTTT. Its translation: CSARGGQTNTEAFF.

The rearrangement links TRBV6-6 to TRBJ2-1, with 8 bases fitting TRBD2. The V and J ends lost 8 bases and 0 bases, in that order; junction bases with no gene match: 6. Germline V CDR1 and CDR2: MNHNY, SVGAGI (reference sequence). The CDR3 is 15 amino acids. CDR3 coding DNA: TGTGCCAGCTTCTTGCGGGGGGTCTCCTACAATGAGCAGTTCTTC. Amino acid sequence: CASFLRGVSYNEQFF.

The sample holds a few counts of this clonotype. V usage is TRBV7-9 and J usage is TRBJ1-1; D is ambiguous. CDR1 is SEHNR and CDR2 is FQNEAQ in the germline V gene (reference sequence). The CDR3 length is 14 residues. V lost 8 bases and J lost 4, with 17 bases in between. The CDR3 here is CASWEGGEGTEAFF. CDR3 DNA: TGTGCCAGCTGGGAGGGAGGCGAGGGCACTGAAGCTTTCTTT. The whole variable domain, filled in from reference TRBV7-9 and TRBJ1-1, reads DTGVSQNPRHKITKRGQNVTFRCDPISEHNRLYWYRQTLGQGPEFLTYFQNEAQLEKSRLLSDRFSAERPKGSFSTLEIQRTEQGDSAMYLCASWEGGEGTEAFFGQGTRLTVV.

A few counts support this clonotype. A much larger clone lies one base from this, so it may be a read error. The rearrangement links TRBV7-2 to TRBJ2-5; 8 nucleotides match TRBD2. Germline V gene lookup returns CDR1 SGHTA and CDR2 FQGNSA. V lost 5 bases and J lost 5; bases outside the gene matches: 13. The CDR3 has 16 residues. This CDR3 reads CASSARRAGAWETQYF. In nucleotides, the CDR3 is TGTGCCAGCAGCGCCAGACGAGCGGGGGCCTGGGAGACCCAGTACTTC.

V is TRBV29-1 and J is TRBJ1-2, with 9 bases that match TRBD1. The length of the CDR3 is 13 residues. The V segment lost 6 bases and the J segment 6 bases; nucleotides outside the gene matches: 8. Germline V gives CDR1 SQVTM, CDR2 ANQGSEA. DNA of the CDR3: TGCAGCGTAAGAGTGTGGACAGGGGATGGCTACACCTTC. Translation gives CSVRVWTGDGYTF. Filled out from reference TRBV29-1 and TRBJ1-2, the complete variable domain reads SAVISQKPSRDICQRGTSLTIQCQVDSQVTMMFWYRQQPGQSLTLIATANQGSEATYESGFVIDKFPISRPNLTFSTLTVSNMSPEDSSIYLCSVRVWTGDGYTFGSGTRLTVV.

This clonotype was recorded a few times. V is TRBV3-1 and J is TRBJ1-4, with a tentative D call TRBD1 (6 bases). In germline, CDR1 is LGHDT, CDR2 YNNKEL (reference sequence). Trimming removed 3 bases at V and 7 bases at J, with 18 bases between. This CDR3 contains 16 residues. The CDR3 sequence: CASSHLNRELGEKLFF. DNA for the CDR3: TGTGCCAGCAGCCACTTGAACAGGGAATTGGGTGAAAAACTGTTTTTT.

The chain combines TRBV30 with TRBJ2-3, with TRBD1 as a possible D gene (6 bases). There are 14 residues in the CDR3. V was cut by 0 bases and J by 2 bases, with 9 bases left in between. Germline V gives CDR1 GTSNPN, CDR2 SVGIG (reference sequence). The DNA for the CDR3 is TGTGCCTGGAGTGTAGGGGGATACACAGATACGCAGTATTTT. Amino acids: CAWSVGGYTDTQYF.

This chain's CDR3 is CASTRGMETQYF. Written as DNA, the CDR3 is TGTGCCAGCACCCGGGGGATGGAGACCCAGTACTTC. The chain carries TRBV2 and TRBJ2-5, with D maybe TRBD2 (6 bases). This CDR3 has 12 amino acids. CDR1 and CDR2 from the germline V gene are SNHLY and FYNNEI. V lost 7 bases, J lost 5 bases, and 11 bases lay in between. The variable domain in full, completed from reference TRBV2 and TRBJ2-5, reads EPEVTQTPSHQVTQMGQEVILRCVPISNHLYFYWYRQILGQKVEFLVSFYNNEISEKSEIFDDQFSVERPDGSNFTLKIRSTKLEDSAMYFCASTRGMETQYFGPGTRLLVL.

The chain couples TRBV7-9 to TRBJ2-7; 7 nucleotides match TRBD2. Trimming cost V 3 bases and J 0 bases; bases outside gene matches: 11. The CDR3 contains 17 residues. Germline CDR1 SEHNR, CDR2 FQNEAQ (reference sequence). CDR3 loop: CASSFVRAGDSSYEQYF. The CDR3 DNA reads TGTGCCAGCAGCTTCGTGCGTGCGGGGGATAGCTCCTACGAGCAGTACTTC.

This clonotype was seen a handful of times. The V and J genes are TRBV5-1 and TRBJ1-4; 7 bases agree with TRBD1. From germline, CDR1 is SGHRS and CDR2 YFSETQ. J was trimmed by 8 bases and V by 3 bases; bases with no gene match: 7. This CDR3 is 14 amino acids long. The CDR3 here is CASSSGTVREKLFF. As DNA, the CDR3 is TGCGCCAGCAGCTCCGGGACAGTTCGGGAAAAACTGTTTTTT.

In this sample, this clonotype turned up a few times. The V and J genes are TRBV29-1 and TRBJ2-1; D perhaps matches TRBD2 (6 bases). V gave up 3 bases and J gave up 4 bases, with 16 bases separating them. There are 15 residues in the CDR3. The germline V gene has CDR1 SQVTM and CDR2 ANQGSEA. The CDR3 is CSVDPSRGLYNEQFF. In DNA form, the CDR3 reads TGCAGCGTTGACCCCTCCCGGGGGTTATACAATGAGCAGTTCTTC.

Ten or more counts support this clonotype. The genes are TRBV11-2 and TRBJ1-2; D remains unclear. CDR3 length: 14 amino acids. Per germline, CDR1 SGHAT and CDR2 FQNNGV. Trimming left V 5 bases short and J 2 bases short, with 12 bases between. CDR3 in DNA: TGTGCCAGCAGCCCCCGGTGGCAGAACTATGGCTACACCTTC. Encoded protein: CASSPRWQNYGYTF.

There are a few counts of this clonotype. The genes are TRBV7-9 and TRBJ2-6, with D tentatively TRBD2 (5 bases). Trimming took 6 bases from V and 6 from J, leaving 18 bases between them. Per the germline V gene, CDR1 is SEHNR and CDR2 is FQNEAQ (reference sequence). The CDR3 spans 16 residues. For the CDR3, the DNA is TGTGCCAGCAGGAATCTTCCGGGGAAAATGGCCAACGTCCTGACTTTC. It encodes CASRNLPGKMANVLTF. Full variable domain (remainder filled in from reference TRBV7-9 and TRBJ2-6): DTGVSQNPRHKITKRGQNVTFRCDPISEHNRLYWYRQTLGQGPEFLTYFQNEAQLEKSRLLSDRFSAERPKGSFSTLEIQRTEQGDSAMYLCASRNLPGKMANVLTFGAGSRLTVL.

The rearrangement uses TRBV7-9 and TRBJ2-3, with 9 nucleotides matching TRBD1. V lost 7 bases and J lost 5; bases outside the gene matches: 10. The germline CDR1 and CDR2 sequences are SEHNR and FQNEAQ (reference sequence). The CDR3 sequence is 15 residues long. CDR3 sequence reads: CASTETGGRRDTQYF. The DNA of the CDR3 is TGTGCCAGCACCGAGACAGGGGGGCGGAGAGATACGCAGTATTTT.

This chain links TRBV24-1 with TRBJ2-2; D gene ambiguous. V dropped 4 bases and J dropped 8 bases, with 7 bases sitting between them. There are 12 residues in the CDR3. CDR1 is KGHDR, CDR2 SFDVKD, per germline. Here the CDR3 reads CATSDPGGELFF. CDR3 DNA: TGTGCCACCAGTGACCCCGGGGGGGAGCTGTTTTTT.

A few counts support this clonotype. This sequence joins TRBV2 and TRBJ1-4; D is ambiguous. The germline gives CDR1 SNHLY, CDR2 FYNNEI. V gave up 7 bases and J gave up 0 bases, with 9 bases separating them. This CDR3 has 14 amino acids. CDR3 in amino acids: CASTLQSTNEKLFF. The CDR3 DNA sequence: TGTGCCAGCACCCTACAGTCAACTAATGAAAAACTGTTTTTT.

This clonotype was observed many times. The rearrangement links TRBV7-9 to TRBJ2-3, with D hard to call. The V end lost 6 bases, the J end lost 5 bases, and 9 bases lay between the germline ends. This CDR3 comprises 12 residues. Germline assignment: CDR1 SEHNR and CDR2 FQNEAQ (reference sequence). DNA of the CDR3: TGTGCCAGCAGTCCCCCGGGAGATACGCAGTATTTT. This encodes CASSPPGDTQYF.

The chain links TRBV11-1 to TRBJ1-2; a weak D match, TRBD1 (5 bases). From germline, CDR1 is SGHAT and CDR2 FQDESV (reference sequence). This CDR3 has 15 amino acids. Trimming took 6 bases from V and 5 from J, leaving 19 bases between them. The CDR3, as DNA: TGTGCCAGCAGTTCCAGAGAGGGGAGGATATATGGCTACACCTTC. Encoded protein: CASSSREGRIYGYTF.

This clonotype was observed a handful of times. The CDR3 spells CASSPQGAAGANVLTF. CDR3 sequence (DNA): TGTGCCAGCTCACCGCAGGGGGCAGCTGGGGCCAACGTCCTGACTTTC. This sequence joins TRBV18 and TRBJ2-6; 8 bases are shared with TRBD1. Trimming took 3 bases from V and 2 from J; bases not matched to a gene: 3. The CDR3 is made up of 16 amino acids. In germline, CDR1 is KGHSH, CDR2 LQKENI. The complete variable domain, with remaining parts taken from reference TRBV18 and TRBJ2-6, reads NAGVMQNPRHLVRRRGQEARLRCSPMKGHSHVYWYRQLPEEGLKFMVYLQKENIIDESGMPKERFSAEFPKEGPSILRIQQVVRGDSAAYFCASSPQGAAGANVLTFGAGSRLTVL.

This clonotype was recorded a few times. The chain combines TRBV7-6 with TRBJ1-6, with D unresolved. The CDR3 is made up of 13 amino acids. Germline V lookup: CDR1 SGHVS, CDR2 FNYEAQ. Trimming cost V 3 bases and J 9 bases, with 9 bases left between them. CDR3 coding DNA: TGTGCCAGCAGCTTGTCATCGGGTTCACCCCTCCACTTT. Amino acids: CASSLSSGSPLHF.

This clonotype was seen more than once but under ten times. One end of the junction varies from germline; a read error may be responsible. The J gene is TRBJ1-1, the V gene TRBV5-1, with unresolved D. The CDR3 consists of 12 residues. Germline V gene lookup returns CDR1 SGHRS and CDR2 YFSETQ. The CDR3 nucleotides are TGTGCCAGCAGCCAATATAACACTGAAGCTTTCTTT. As protein: CASSQYNTEAFF.

In this sample, this clonotype turned up a few times. Here the CDR3 DNA reads TGTGCCAGCAGCTTAACGGGGGCGGCCACCTACGAGCAGTACTTC. Translated, it gives CASSLTGAATYEQYF. The chain has TRBV7-3 and TRBJ2-7, with D possibly TRBD1 on 6 matching bases. Germline V CDR1 and CDR2: SGHTA, FQGTGA. Trimming removed 0 bases at V and 2 bases at J, with 11 bases between. The CDR3 length is 15 residues.